The rows below give T cell receptor beta chains drawn from one sample of a study of shared clonotypes between healthy human individuals. Repertoires were generated with immunoSEQ multiplex PCR, while TCRdb's copy carries only in-frame clones and drops some. The top ten clones hold approximately 0.07% of a sample with 150,000 to 200,000 clones, over 80% of them seen once. The sample comprised naive CD4+ T cells sorted from blood. Receptor source: a woman in her 30s in good health. CDR3s include the opening cysteine and the closing phenylalanine or tryptophan. D genes are given only for firm matches. The size of a clone is reported for some rows only, either as once, few or many, or as a class for expanded clones.

TRBV5-1	TRBJ2-7	NA	NA	TGCGCCAGCAGCCTGAATCGGGGGTCCTCCTACGAGCAGTACTTC	CASSLNRGSSYEQYF
TRBV27	TRBJ2-7	NA	NA	TGTGCCAGCAGTTCCCGGGCCCCGTCCGGGGAGCAGTACTTC	CASSSRAPSGEQYF
TRBV28	TRBJ1-4	NA	NA	TGTGCCAGCAGTTTTGGAAGGGTTAGTGAAAAACTGTTTTTT	CASSFGRVSEKLFF
TRBV18	TRBJ2-5	NA	once	TGTGCCAGCTCACCACCCAACCAAGAGACCCAGTACTTC	CASSPPNQETQYF
TRBV7-9	TRBJ2-2	TRBD2	NA	TGTGCCAGCAGCTTAGTTTCCAGCGGGGACACCGGGGAGCTGTTTTTT	CASSLVSSGDTGELFF
TRBV6-6	TRBJ2-7	TRBD1	NA	TGTGCCAGCAGGCCCCGGATCGCGACAGGGGACGAGCAGTACTTC	CASRPRIATGDEQYF
TRBV11-2	TRBJ1-1	TRBD1	NA	TGTGCCAGCAGCCCACTTAGTCCGACAGGGTATAACACTGAAGCTTTCTTT	CASSPLSPTGYNTEAFF
TRBV19	TRBJ2-1	TRBD2	NA	TGTGCCAGTAGAGAAGCGGGAGGGCCTTTTCCTGAGCAGTTCTTC	CASREAGGPFPEQFF
TRBV21-1	TRBJ1-3	NA	NA	TGTGCCAGCAGCAAAGAGGGACAGGGCTCCCAATGGGGAAACACCATATATTTT	CASSKEGQGSQWGNTIYF
TRBV11-3	TRBJ2-1	NA	once	TGTGCCAGCAGCTCACACCTCATGGGGGGCCGTGAGCAGTTCTTC	CASSSHLMGGREQFF
TRBV7-2	TRBJ1-5	NA	NA	TGTGCCAGCAGCTCGACCTGGGGTCCCTCGGGGCCCCAGCATTTT	CASSSTWGPSGPQHF
TRBV2	TRBJ1-2	NA	NA	TGTGCCAGCAGTGAAGAACAGGCCGTCAACTATGGCTACACCTTC	CASSEEQAVNYGYTF
TRBV5-1	TRBJ1-2	TRBD1	NA	TGCGCCAGCAGCTTGGGACAGGGAGAAGGCTACACCTTC	CASSLGQGEGYTF
TRBV6-5	TRBJ2-5	TRBD2	NA	TGTGCCAGCAGTTACTTGGGATGGACTAGCGTAGAGACCCAGTACTTC	CASSYLGWTSVETQYF
TRBV15	TRBJ2-1	NA	NA	TGTGCCACCAGCAGTACGGGGACTCAGATCGACTCGGGTAACAATGAGCAGTTCTTC	CATSSTGTQIDSGNNEQFF
TRBV28	TRBJ1-2	NA	NA	TGTGCCAGCAGGTATCCGGGCCAGAGCACGGGCTACACCTTC	CASRYPGQSTGYTF
TRBV27	TRBJ2-6	TRBD1	NA	TGTGCCAGCAGTTCACAGGGGGCAAGTGGGGCCAACGTCCTGACTTTC	CASSSQGASGANVLTF
TRBV27	TRBJ2-7	NA	NA	TGTGCCAGCAGCAGCCGGCTTCGAGGGAGGAACGAGCAGTACTTC	CASSSRLRGRNEQYF
TRBV28	TRBJ2-7	TRBD2	NA	TGTGCCAGCACCTACGGGACTAGCGGTGACTACGAGCAGTACTTC	CASTYGTSGDYEQYF
TRBV18	TRBJ2-3	NA	NA	TGTGCCAGCTCACCCTCAGCGGCGACTAGCACAGATACGCAGTATTTT	CASSPSAATSTDTQYF
TRBV19	TRBJ1-1	NA	NA	TGTGCCAGTAGTAAGACCACTACAGGGCCCCCTATTCGAGCTTTCTTT	CASSKTTTGPPIRAFF
TRBV19	TRBJ2-6	TRBD1	NA	TGTGCCAGTAGTCGCCAGACAGGGCCCTCTGGGGCCAACGTCCTGACTTTC	CASSRQTGPSGANVLTF
TRBV19	TRBJ2-3	TRBD2	once	TGTGCCAGTAATACAAACCTAGCGGGAGGGCCCCCCGCAGATACGCAGTATTTT	CASNTNLAGGPPADTQYF
TRBV19	TRBJ2-7	NA	NA	TGTGCCAGTAGTATAGAAGGGGAGGCCTACGAGCAGTACTTC	CASSIEGEAYEQYF
TRBV7-8	TRBJ2-7	TRBD2	NA	TGTGCCAGCAGCCCCAGGATAGCGGGGCCGTCCTACGAGCAGTACTTC	CASSPRIAGPSYEQYF
TRBV19	TRBJ2-1	NA	once	TGTGCCAGTAGCCCCTGGGGGAGCTACTCCTACAATGAGCAGTTCTTC	CASSPWGSYSYNEQFF
TRBV10-3	TRBJ1-1	NA	NA	TGTGCCATCAGTGAGTCCCAGGAGAACACTGAAGCTTTCTTT	CAISESQENTEAFF
TRBV6-6	TRBJ2-7	NA	once	TGTGCCAGCAGGCCCGGGGACACCTTCTCCTACGAGCAGTACTTC	CASRPGDTFSYEQYF
TRBV10-3	TRBJ2-7	NA	NA	TGTGCCATCAGTGAGCAAGGACGGGACGAGCAGTACTTC	CAISEQGRDEQYF
TRBV6-5	TRBJ1-5	TRBD1	NA	TGTGCCAGCAGCAGGGACAGGGAGGGGAGTCAGCCCCAGCATTTT	CASSRDREGSQPQHF
TRBV5-4	TRBJ2-1	TRBD2	NA	TGTGCCAGCACGAGTTGGACTAGCGGGACCTACAATGAGCAGTTCTTC	CASTSWTSGTYNEQFF
TRBV28	TRBJ2-7	NA	NA	TGTGCCAGCAGTCTCACCCCGACTAGTTCCGAGCAGTACTTC	CASSLTPTSSEQYF
TRBV7-9	TRBJ2-2	NA	NA	TGTGCCAGCAGCATCCCAGGGGCCGTATCGAACACCGGGGAGCTGTTTTTT	CASSIPGAVSNTGELFF
TRBV27	TRBJ1-1	NA	NA	TGTGCCAGCAGATTGACGCGAACGAACACTGAAGCTTTCTTT	CASRLTRTNTEAFF
TRBV5-1	TRBJ2-3	TRBD2	NA	TGCGCCAGCAGCACCGGGACTAGCGGGCCCACAGATACGCAGTATTTT	CASSTGTSGPTDTQYF
TRBV28	TRBJ1-4	NA	once	TGTGCCAGCAGTGGGTCAACTAATGAAAAACTGTTTTTT	CASSGSTNEKLFF
TRBV29-1	TRBJ1-4	NA	NA	TGCAGCGTCACCGGGTTGGCTGCAACTAATGAAAAACTGTTTTTT	CSVTGLAATNEKLFF
TRBV6-6	TRBJ2-2	TRBD1	NA	TGTGCCAGCACCATCGACAGGGCCCACACCGGGGAGCTGTTTTTT	CASTIDRAHTGELFF
TRBV4-1	TRBJ1-4	NA	NA	TGCGCCAGCAGCCAAGCTACTGGAGTAACTAATGAAAAACTGTTTTTT	CASSQATGVTNEKLFF
TRBV27	TRBJ2-7	NA	NA	TGTGCCAGCAGTTTTGTGTACAGCAGATACTACGAGCAGTACTTC	CASSFVYSRYYEQYF
TRBV23-1	TRBJ1-2	NA	NA	TGCGCCAGCAGTCAACCACGGCAGGGTCAAGGCTACACCTTC	CASSQPRQGQGYTF
TRBV27	TRBJ2-7	NA	NA	TGTGCCAGCAGGGTAAACTCGGGGACCTACGAGCAGTACTTC	CASRVNSGTYEQYF
TRBV28	TRBJ2-7	NA	NA	TGTGCCAGCAGAGGGGGTGGGGAGCAGTACTTC	CASRGGGEQYF
TRBV10-3	TRBJ2-7	NA	NA	TGTGCCATCAGGAGGGACCAGAGCTACGAGCAGTACTTC	CAIRRDQSYEQYF
TRBV5-1	TRBJ2-5	NA	NA	TGCGCCAGCAGCTTGGTATCAGGGTCCAAAGAGACCCAGTACTTC	CASSLVSGSKETQYF
TRBV7-9	TRBJ1-1	NA	NA	TGTGCCAGCCAACTCCGAAGCACAGGGAGGAACACTGAAGCTTTCTTT	CASQLRSTGRNTEAFF
TRBV5-1	TRBJ2-2	TRBD2	NA	TGCGCCAGCAGCTTGGGGATTAGCGGGAGGGCGAACACCGGGGAGCTGTTTTTT	CASSLGISGRANTGELFF
TRBV9	TRBJ2-7	NA	NA	TGTGCCAGCAGCCCCGGGATCTCCTACGAGCAGTACTTC	CASSPGISYEQYF
TRBV5-5	TRBJ2-7	NA	NA	TGTGCCAGCAGCTTTGCACTAGGAGGGGCTAGCTCCTACGAGCAGTACTTC	CASSFALGGASSYEQYF
TRBV12-2	TRBJ2-7	NA	NA	TGTGCAAGTCGCAAACACCAGGCCCCAACCTACGAGCAGTACTTC	CASRKHQAPTYEQYF
TRBV6-1	TRBJ2-2	TRBD1	NA	TGTGCCAGCAGTCCAGGGGGCGCGGGAACCGGGGAGCTGTTTTTT	CASSPGGAGTGELFF
TRBV5-8	TRBJ2-3	TRBD2	once	TGTGCCAGCAGTTCCTCTCCGACTAGCGGGAGCACAGATACGCAGTATTTT	CASSSSPTSGSTDTQYF
TRBV28	TRBJ1-5	NA	NA	TGTGCCAGCAGCGAGATAGGAGGGACTTATAGCAATCAGCCCCAGCATTTT	CASSEIGGTYSNQPQHF
TRBV19	TRBJ2-7	NA	NA	TGTGCCAGTAGCCCTGACAGAGGCTCCTACGAGCAGTACTTC	CASSPDRGSYEQYF
TRBV5-6	TRBJ2-1	NA	NA	TGTGCCAGCAGTTGGGGGGCTAGCGGAGACAATGAGCAGTTCTTC	CASSWGASGDNEQFF
TRBV5-1	TRBJ2-5	TRBD2	NA	TGCGCCAGCAGCCCGGGACTAGCGGGAGTATCAGGAGAGACCCAGTACTTC	CASSPGLAGVSGETQYF
TRBV10-1	TRBJ1-1	TRBD1	NA	TGCGCCAGCAGTGAAACAGGGGCGAACACTGAAGCTTTCTTT	CASSETGANTEAFF